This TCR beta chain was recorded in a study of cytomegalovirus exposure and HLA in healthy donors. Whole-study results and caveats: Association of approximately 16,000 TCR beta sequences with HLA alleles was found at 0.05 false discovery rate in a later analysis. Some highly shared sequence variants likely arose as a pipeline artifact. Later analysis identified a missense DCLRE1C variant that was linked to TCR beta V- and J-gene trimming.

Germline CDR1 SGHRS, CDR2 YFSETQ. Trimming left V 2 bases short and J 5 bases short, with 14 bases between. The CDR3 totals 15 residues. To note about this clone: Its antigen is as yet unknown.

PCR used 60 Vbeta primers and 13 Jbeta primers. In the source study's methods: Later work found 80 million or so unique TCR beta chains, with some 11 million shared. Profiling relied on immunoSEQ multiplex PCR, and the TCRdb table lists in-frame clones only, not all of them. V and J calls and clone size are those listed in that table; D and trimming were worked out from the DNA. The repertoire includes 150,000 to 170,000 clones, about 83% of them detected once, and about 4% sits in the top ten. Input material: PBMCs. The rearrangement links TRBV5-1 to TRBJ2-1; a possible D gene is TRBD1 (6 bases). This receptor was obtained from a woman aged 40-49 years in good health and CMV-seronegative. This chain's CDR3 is CASSFGGTLDNEQFF. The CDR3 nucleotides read TGCGCCAGCAGCTTTGGTGGGACACTCGACAATGAGCAGTTCTTC.